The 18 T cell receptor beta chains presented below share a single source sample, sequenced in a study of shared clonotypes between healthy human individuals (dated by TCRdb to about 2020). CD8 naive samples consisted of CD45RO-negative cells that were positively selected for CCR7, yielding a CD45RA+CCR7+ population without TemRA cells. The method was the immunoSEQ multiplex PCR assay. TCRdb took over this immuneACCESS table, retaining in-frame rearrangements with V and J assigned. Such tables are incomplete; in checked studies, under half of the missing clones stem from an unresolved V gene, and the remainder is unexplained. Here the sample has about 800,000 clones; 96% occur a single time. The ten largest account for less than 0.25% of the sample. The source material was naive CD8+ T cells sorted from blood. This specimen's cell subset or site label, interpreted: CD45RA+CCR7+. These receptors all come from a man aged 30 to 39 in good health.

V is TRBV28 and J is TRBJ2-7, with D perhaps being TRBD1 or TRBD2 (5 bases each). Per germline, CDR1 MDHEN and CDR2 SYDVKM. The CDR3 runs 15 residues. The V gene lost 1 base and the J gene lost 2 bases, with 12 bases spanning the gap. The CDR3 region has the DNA TGTGCCAGCAGTTTATTGGGGGAAATCACCTACGAGCAGTACTTC. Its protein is CASSLLGEITYEQYF.

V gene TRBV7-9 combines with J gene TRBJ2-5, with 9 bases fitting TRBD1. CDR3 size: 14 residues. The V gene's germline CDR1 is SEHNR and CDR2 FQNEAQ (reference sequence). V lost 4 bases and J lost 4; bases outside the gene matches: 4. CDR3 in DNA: TGTGCCAGCAGCTGGGACAGGGCAGCAGAGACCCAGTACTTC. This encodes CASSWDRAAETQYF.

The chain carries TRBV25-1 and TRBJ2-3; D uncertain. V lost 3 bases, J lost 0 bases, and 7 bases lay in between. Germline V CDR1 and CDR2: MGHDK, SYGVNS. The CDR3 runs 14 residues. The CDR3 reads CASSEYHSTDTQYF. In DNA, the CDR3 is TGTGCCAGCAGTGAGTACCATAGCACAGATACGCAGTATTTT.

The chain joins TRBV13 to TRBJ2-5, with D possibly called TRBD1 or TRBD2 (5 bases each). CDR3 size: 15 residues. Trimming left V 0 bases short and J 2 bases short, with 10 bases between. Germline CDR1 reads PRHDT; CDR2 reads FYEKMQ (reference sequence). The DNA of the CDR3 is TGTGCCAGCAGCTTAGGCCTGGGGGAACAAGAGACCCAGTACTTC. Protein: CASSLGLGEQETQYF.

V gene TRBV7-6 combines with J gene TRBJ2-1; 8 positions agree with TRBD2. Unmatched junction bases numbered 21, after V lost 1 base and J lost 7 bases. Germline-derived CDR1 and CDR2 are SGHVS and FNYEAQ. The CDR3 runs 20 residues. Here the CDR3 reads CASSLESPGVIAGTHNEQFF. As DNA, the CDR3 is TGTGCCAGCAGCTTAGAGTCCCCCGGGGTTATAGCGGGAACTCATAATGAGCAGTTCTTC.

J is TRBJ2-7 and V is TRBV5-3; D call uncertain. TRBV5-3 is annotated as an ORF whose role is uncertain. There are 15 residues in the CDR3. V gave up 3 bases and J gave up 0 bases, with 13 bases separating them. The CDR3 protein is CARSWGYKVSYEQYF. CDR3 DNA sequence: TGTGCCAGAAGCTGGGGATACAAAGTCTCCTACGAGCAGTACTTC.

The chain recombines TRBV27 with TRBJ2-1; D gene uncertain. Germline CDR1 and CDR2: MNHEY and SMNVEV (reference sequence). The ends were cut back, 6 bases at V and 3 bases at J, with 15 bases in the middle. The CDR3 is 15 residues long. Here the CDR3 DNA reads TGTGCCAGCAGCGATGGTGCGGTCCTCTACAATGAGCAGTTCTTC. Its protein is CASSDGAVLYNEQFF.

CDR3 nucleotide sequence: TGTGCCATCAGTGAGGGGGGACAGGGGAACTACGAGCAGTACTTC. It translates to CAISEGGQGNYEQYF. The rearrangement uses TRBV10-3 and TRBJ2-7; 10 nucleotides match TRBD1. The CDR3 runs to 15 residues. V was pared by 2 bases and J by 3 bases, with 4 bases of the junction left unmatched. CDR1 ENHRY and CDR2 SYGVKD come from the germline V gene.

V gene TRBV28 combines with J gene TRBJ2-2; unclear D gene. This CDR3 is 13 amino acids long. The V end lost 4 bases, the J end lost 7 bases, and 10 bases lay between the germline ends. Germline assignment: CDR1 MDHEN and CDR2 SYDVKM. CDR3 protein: CASSWQWVGELFF. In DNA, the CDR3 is TGTGCCAGCAGTTGGCAATGGGTCGGGGAGCTGTTTTTT. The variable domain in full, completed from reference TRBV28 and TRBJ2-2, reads DVKVTQSSRYLVKRTGEKVFLECVQDMDHENMFWYRQDPGLGLRLIYFSYDVKMKEKGDIPEGYSVSREKKERFSLILESASTNQTSMYLCASSWQWVGELFFGEGSRLTVL.

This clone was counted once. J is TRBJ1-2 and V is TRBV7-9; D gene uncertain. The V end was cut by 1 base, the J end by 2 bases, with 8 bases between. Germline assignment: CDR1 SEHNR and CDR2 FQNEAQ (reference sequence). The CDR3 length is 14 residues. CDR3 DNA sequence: TGTGCCAGCAGCTTAGGTAACAGAAACTATGGCTACACCTTC. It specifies CASSLGNRNYGYTF.

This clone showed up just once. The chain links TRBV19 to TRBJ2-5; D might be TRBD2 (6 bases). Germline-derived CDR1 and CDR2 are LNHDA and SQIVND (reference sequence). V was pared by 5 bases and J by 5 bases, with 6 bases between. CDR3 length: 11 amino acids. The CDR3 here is CASSGGETQYF. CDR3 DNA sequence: TGTGCCAGTAGTGGGGGGGAGACCCAGTACTTC.

The CDR3 DNA reads as TGTGCCAGCAACCCTGGCAAGGGGGAGAACATTCAGTACTTC. Amino acids: CASNPGKGENIQYF. The chain joins TRBV11-2 to TRBJ2-4; maybe TRBD1 (6 bases). Trimming shortened V by 7 bases and J by 7 bases, and 17 bases separated the two germline ends. There are 14 residues in the CDR3. Germline V lookup: CDR1 SGHAT, CDR2 FQNNGV. The whole variable domain, remainder taken from reference TRBV11-2 and TRBJ2-4, is EAGVAQSPRYKIIEKRQSVAFWCNPISGHATLYWYQQILGQGPKLLIQFQNNGVVDDSQLPKDRFSAERLKGVDSTLKIQPAKLEDSAVYLCASNPGKGENIQYFGAGTRLSVL.

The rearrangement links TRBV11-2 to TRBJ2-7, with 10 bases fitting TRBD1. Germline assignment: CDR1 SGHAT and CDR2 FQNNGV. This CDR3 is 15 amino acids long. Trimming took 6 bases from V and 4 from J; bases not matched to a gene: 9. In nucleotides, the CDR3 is TGTGCCAGCAGTTACGGGACAGGGGCGTTGTACGAGCAGTACTTC. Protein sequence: CASSYGTGALYEQYF.

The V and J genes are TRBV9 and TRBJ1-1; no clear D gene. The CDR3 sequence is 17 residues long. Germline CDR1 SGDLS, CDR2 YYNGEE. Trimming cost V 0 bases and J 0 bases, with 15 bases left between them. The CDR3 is CASSVGWAADMNTEAFF. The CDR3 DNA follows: TGTGCCAGCAGCGTAGGCTGGGCAGCTGATATGAACACTGAAGCTTTCTTT.

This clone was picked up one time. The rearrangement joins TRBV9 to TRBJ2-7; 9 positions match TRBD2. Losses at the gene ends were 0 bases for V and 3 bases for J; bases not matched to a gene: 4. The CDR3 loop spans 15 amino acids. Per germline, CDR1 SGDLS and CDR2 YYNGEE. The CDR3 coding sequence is TGTGCCAGCAGCGTAGGGCGGGAGGGCGACTACGAGCAGTACTTC. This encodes CASSVGREGDYEQYF.

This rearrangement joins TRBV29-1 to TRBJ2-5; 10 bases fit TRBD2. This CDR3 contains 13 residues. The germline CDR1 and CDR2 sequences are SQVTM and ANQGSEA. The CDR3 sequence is CSSTSGTIETQYF. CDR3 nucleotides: TGCAGTTCCACTAGCGGGACGATAGAGACCCAGTACTTC.

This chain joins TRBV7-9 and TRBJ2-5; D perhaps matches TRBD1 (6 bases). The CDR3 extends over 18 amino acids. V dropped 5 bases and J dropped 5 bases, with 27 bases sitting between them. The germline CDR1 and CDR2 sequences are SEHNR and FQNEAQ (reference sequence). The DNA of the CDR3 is TGTGCCAGCAGCCGCCTATGGAACGGACAGCCATCGGGGGAGACCCAGTACTTC. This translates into CASSRLWNGQPSGETQYF.

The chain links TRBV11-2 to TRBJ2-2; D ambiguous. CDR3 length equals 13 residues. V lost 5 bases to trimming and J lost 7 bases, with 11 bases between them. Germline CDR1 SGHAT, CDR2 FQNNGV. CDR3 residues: CASSLLVFGELFF. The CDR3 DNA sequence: TGTGCCAGCAGCCTGCTAGTTTTCGGGGAGCTGTTTTTT.